Listed here is a single T cell receptor beta chain. Its antigen is unidentified. Although they were nominally healthy when sampled, donors likely had unrecorded immune exposures. V lost 0 bases and J lost 6; bases outside the gene matches: 1. The CDR3 has 13 amino acids. Per the germline V gene, CDR1 is SGDLS and CDR2 is YYNGEE. The data derive from a study of cytomegalovirus exposure and HLA in healthy donors. Study-wide points: The study put 150 to 200 TCR beta chains on its list as cytomegalovirus-associated. Association of approximately 16,000 TCR beta sequences with HLA alleles was found at 0.05 false discovery rate in a later analysis.

Primers for the PCR totalled 60 Vbeta and 13 Jbeta. Clones were sequenced by immunoSEQ multiplex PCR, and TCRdb holds only the in-frame ones, with some missing. The table lists about 220,000 clones, about 81% of them singletons. The sequenced sample was PBMCs. The clonotype was recovered from a man aged 35 to 55 in good health and CMV-seropositive. The chain links TRBV9 to TRBJ2-7; 9 positions match TRBD2. The CDR3, as DNA: TGTGCCAGCAGCGTAGAACTAGCGGGCGAGCAGTACTTC. Amino acids: CASSVELAGEQYF.